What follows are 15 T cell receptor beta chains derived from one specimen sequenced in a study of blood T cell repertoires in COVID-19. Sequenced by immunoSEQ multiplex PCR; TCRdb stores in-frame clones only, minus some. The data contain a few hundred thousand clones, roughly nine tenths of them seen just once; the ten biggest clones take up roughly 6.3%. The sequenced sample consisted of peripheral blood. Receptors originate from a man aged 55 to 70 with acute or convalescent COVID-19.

The CDR3 sequence is CASSVSGPRSYNEQFF. The CDR3 DNA follows: TGTGCCAGCAGTGTGAGCGGTCCCCGCTCCTACAATGAGCAGTTCTTC. This sequence joins TRBV6-4 and TRBJ2-1; TRBD2 might be the D (5 bases). With 4 bases removed from V and 0 bases from J, the gap between germline ends came to 13 bases. Germline V lookup: CDR1 MRHNA, CDR2 SNTAGT. The CDR3 has 16 residues.

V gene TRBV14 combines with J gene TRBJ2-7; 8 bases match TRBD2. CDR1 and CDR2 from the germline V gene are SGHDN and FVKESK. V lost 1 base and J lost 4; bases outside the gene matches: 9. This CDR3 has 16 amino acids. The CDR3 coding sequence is TGTGCCAGCAGCCAAGGATGGCTAGCGGGTTCATACGAGCAGTACTTC. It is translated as CASSQGWLAGSYEQYF.

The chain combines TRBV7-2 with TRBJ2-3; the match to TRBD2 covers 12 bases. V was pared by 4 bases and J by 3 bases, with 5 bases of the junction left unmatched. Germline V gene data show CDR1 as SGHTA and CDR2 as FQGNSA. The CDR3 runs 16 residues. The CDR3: CASSSRLAGETDTQYF. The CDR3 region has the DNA TGTGCCAGCAGCTCCAGACTAGCGGGAGAAACAGATACGCAGTATTTT.

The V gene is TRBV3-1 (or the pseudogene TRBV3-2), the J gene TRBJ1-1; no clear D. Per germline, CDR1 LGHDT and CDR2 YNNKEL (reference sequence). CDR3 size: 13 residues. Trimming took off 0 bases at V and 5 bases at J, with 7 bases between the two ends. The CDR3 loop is CASSQEEETEAFF. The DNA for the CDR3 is TGTGCCAGCAGCCAAGAAGAGGAGACTGAAGCTTTCTTT.

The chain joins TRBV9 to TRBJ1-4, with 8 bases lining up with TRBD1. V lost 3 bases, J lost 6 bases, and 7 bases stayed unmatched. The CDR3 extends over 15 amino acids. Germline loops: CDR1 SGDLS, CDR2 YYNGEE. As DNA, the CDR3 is TGTGCCAGCAGCGAGGAGGACAGGGAAGATGAAAAACTGTTTTTT. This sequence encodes CASSEEDREDEKLFF.

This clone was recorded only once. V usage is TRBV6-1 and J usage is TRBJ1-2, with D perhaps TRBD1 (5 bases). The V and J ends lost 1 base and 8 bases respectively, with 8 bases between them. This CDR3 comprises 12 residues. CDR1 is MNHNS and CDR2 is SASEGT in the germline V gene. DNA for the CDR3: TGTGCCAGCAGTGAAGTGGGGCGAGGCTACACCTTC. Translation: CASSEVGRGYTF.

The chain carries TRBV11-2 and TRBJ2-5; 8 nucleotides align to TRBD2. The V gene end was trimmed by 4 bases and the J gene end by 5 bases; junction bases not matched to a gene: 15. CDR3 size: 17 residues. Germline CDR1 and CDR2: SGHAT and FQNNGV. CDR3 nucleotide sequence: TGTGCCAGCAGCTATATGTACGAGCGGGAGATCGGGGAGACCCAGTACTTC. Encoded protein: CASSYMYEREIGETQYF. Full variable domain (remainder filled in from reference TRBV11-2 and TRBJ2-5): EAGVAQSPRYKIIEKRQSVAFWCNPISGHATLYWYQQILGQGPKLLIQFQNNGVVDDSQLPKDRFSAERLKGVDSTLKIQPAKLEDSAVYLCASSYMYEREIGETQYFGPGTRLLVL.

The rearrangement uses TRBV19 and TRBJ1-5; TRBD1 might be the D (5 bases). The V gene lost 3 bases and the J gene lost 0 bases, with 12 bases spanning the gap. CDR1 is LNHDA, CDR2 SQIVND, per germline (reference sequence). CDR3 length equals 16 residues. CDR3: CASSIGQVYSNQPQHF. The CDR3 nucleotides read TGTGCCAGTAGTATTGGACAAGTATATAGCAATCAGCCCCAGCATTTT. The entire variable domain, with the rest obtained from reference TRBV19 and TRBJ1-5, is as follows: DGGITQSPKYLFRKEGQNVTLSCEQNLNHDAMYWYRQDPGQGLRLIYYSQIVNDFQKGDIAEGYSVSREKKESFPLTVTSAQKNPTAFYLCASSIGQVYSNQPQHFGDGTRLSIL.

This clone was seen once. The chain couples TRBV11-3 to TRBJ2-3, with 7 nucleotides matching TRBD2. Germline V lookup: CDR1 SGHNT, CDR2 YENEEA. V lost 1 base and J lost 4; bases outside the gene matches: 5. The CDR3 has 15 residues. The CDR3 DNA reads TGTGCCAGCAGCTTAGCGGGGAGGGGACCAGATACGCAGTATTTT. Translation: CASSLAGRGPDTQYF.

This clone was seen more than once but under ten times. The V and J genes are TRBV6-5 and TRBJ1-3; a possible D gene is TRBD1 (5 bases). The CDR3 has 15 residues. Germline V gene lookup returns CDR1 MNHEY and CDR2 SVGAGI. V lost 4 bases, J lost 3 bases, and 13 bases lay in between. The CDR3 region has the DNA TGTGCCAGCAGTTCAAGCGGGGGGTTTGGAAACACCATATATTTT. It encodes CASSSSGGFGNTIYF.

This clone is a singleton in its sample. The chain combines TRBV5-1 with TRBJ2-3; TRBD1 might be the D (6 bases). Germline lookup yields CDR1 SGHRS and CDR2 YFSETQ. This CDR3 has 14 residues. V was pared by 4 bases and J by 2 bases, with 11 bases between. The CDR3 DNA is TGCGCCAGCAGCGGACGACAGGTCACAGATACGCAGTATTTT. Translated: CASSGRQVTDTQYF. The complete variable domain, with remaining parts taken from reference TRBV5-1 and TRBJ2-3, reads KAGVTQTPRYLIKTRGQQVTLSCSPISGHRSVSWYQQTPGQGLQFLFEYFSETQRNKGNFPGRFSGRQFSNSRSEMNVSTLELGDSALYLCASSGRQVTDTQYFGPGTRLTVL.

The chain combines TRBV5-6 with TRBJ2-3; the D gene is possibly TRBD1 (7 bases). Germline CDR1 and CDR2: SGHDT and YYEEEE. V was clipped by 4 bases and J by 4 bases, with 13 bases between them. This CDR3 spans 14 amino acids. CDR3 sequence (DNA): TGTGCCAGCAGCCCGGACAGGAGGGCAGATACGCAGTATTTT. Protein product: CASSPDRRADTQYF. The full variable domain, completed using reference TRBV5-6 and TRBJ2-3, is DAGVTQSPTHLIKTRGQQVTLRCSPKSGHDTVSWYQQALGQGPQFIFQYYEEEERQRGNFPDRFSGHQFPNYSSELNVNALLLGDSALYLCASSPDRRADTQYFGPGTRLTVL.

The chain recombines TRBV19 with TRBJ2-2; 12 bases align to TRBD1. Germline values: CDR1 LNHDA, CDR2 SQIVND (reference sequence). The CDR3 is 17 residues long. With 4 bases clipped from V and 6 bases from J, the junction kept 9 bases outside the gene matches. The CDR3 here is CASSTSGTGGRPGELFF. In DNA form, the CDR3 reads TGTGCCAGTAGTACCTCCGGGACAGGGGGCAGACCCGGGGAGCTGTTTTTT.

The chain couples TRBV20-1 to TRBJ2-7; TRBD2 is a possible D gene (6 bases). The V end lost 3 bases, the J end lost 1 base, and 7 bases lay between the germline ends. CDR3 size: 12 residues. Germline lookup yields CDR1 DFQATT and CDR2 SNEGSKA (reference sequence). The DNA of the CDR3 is TGCAGTGCTAGTCGGGGGTCCTACGAGCAGTACTTC. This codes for CSASRGSYEQYF.

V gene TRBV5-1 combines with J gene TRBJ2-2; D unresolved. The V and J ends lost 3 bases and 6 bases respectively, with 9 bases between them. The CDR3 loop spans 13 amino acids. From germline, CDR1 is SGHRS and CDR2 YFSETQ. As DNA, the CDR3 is TGCGCCAGCAGCTCCCGGGTGTCCGGGGAGCTGTTTTTT. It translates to CASSSRVSGELFF.